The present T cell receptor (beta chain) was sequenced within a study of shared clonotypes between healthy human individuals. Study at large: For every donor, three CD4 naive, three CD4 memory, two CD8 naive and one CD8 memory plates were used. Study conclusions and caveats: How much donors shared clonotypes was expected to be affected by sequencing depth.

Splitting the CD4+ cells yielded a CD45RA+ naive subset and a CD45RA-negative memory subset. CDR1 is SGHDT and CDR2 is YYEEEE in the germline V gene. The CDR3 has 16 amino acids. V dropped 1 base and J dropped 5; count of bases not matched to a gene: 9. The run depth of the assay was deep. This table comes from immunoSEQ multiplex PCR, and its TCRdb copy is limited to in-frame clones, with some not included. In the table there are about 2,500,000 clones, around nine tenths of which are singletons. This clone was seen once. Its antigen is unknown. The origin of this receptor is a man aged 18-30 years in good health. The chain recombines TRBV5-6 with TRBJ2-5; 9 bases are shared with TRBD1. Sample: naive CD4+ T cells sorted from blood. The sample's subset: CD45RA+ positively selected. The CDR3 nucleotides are TGTGCCAGCAGCTTGTACTCAACAGGGGGCGGTGAGACCCAGTACTTC. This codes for CASSLYSTGGGETQYF.